A selection of T cell receptor beta chains follows, all from one sample in a study of long-term antiretroviral therapy in people with HIV. Produced via immunoSEQ multiplex PCR; TCRdb's table is partial and in-frame only. The data hold approximately 29,000 clones, with about 77% observed a single time. The specimen was unsorted PBMCs, collected 1.5 years before starting antiretroviral therapy. The origin of the receptors is a man younger than 30 with HIV. CDR3s leave out the opening cysteine and the closing phenylalanine or tryptophan.

V gene	CDR3 protein
TRBV7-2	ASSRRGGGSSETQY
TRBV7-2	ASSLNRGAYGYT
TRBV28	ASRLTGTGDSGEQY
TRBV10-3	AISPETRDRGLYEQY
TRBV11-2	ASSLGAASGNTIY
TRBV25-1	ASRGAAYATWYQETQY
TRBV10-1	ASSAGDYEQY
TRBV7-9	ASSLVGTPTSPNEKLF
TRBV5-1	ASCPGLAGNEQF
TRBV6-1	ASSEGNRVGQF
TRBV5-1	ASSLLGNNYGYT
TRBV5-1	ASASGMYNEQF
TRBV19	ASSMWATVQETQY
TRBV5-4	ASSWGTGLFGETQY
TRBV7-8	ASSLAAMDSHYGYT
TRBV4-1	ASSLGQGSTDTQY
TRBV30	ACKGGRTDTQY
TRBV7-2	ASSFRGRGQDEQF
TRBV19	ASSIAWLGHDPYEQY
TRBV4-3	ASSQGAGGRNEQF
TRBV10-1	ASSEGVFSQETQY
TRBV6-6	ASSPLQGGDSNEQF
TRBV6-4	ASSSPSGRSYNEQF
TRBV5-1	ASRTSGGSYEQY
TRBV28	ASSPSEGRGGQPQH
TRBV29-1	SGITVTEAF
TRBV27	ASSLSPSGMDNEQF